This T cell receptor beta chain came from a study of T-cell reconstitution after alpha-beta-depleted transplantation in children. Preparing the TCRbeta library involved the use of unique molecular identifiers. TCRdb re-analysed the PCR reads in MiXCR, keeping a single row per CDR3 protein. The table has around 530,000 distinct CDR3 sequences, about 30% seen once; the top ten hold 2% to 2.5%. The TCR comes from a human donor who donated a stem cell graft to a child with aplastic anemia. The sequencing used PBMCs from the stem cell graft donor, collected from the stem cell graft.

CDR3: CASSPFEAINQPQHF. In DNA, the CDR3 is TGTGCCAGCAGCCCATTTGAAGCGATCAATCAGCCCCAGCATTTT. The gene calls are TRBV4-2 and TRBJ1-5; D unresolved. This CDR3 spans 15 amino acids. The V gene lost 4 bases and the J gene lost 3 bases, with 13 bases spanning the gap. Germline V gene lookup returns CDR1 LGHNA and CDR2 YNFKEQ.